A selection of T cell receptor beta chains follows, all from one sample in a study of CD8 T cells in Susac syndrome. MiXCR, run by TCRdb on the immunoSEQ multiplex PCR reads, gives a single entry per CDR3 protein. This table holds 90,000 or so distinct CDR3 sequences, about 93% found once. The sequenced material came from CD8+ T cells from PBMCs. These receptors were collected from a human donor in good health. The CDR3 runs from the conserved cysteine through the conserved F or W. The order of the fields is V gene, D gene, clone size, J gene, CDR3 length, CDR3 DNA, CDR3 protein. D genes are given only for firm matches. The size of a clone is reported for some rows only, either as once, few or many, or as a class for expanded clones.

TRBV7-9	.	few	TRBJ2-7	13	TGTGCCAGCAGCCACCCTTATAGGGACGAGCAGTACTTC	CASSHPYRDEQYF
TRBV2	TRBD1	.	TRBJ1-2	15	TGTGCCAGGAGTTCTCGGAGACAGGGGGCCTATGGCTACACCTTC	CARSSRRQGAYGYTF
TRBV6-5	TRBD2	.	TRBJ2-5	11	TGTGCCAGCAGACGGGGGGGGACCCAGTACTTC	CASRRGGTQYF
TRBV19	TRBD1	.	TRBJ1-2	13	TGTGCCAGTCATACCGGGACAGGGTATGGCTACACCTTC	CASHTGTGYGYTF
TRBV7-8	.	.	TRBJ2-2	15	TGTGCCAGCAGCTTAGGGCTAGCGAACACCGGGGAGCTGTTTTTT	CASSLGLANTGELFF
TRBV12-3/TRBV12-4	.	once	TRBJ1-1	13	TGTGCCAGCAGTACGGGGGCTTCCACTGAAGCTTTCTTT	CASSTGASTEAFF
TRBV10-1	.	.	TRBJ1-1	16	TGCGCCAGCAGTGAGTCTGTAGAGCGGCCGAACACTGAAGCTTTCTTT	CASSESVERPNTEAFF
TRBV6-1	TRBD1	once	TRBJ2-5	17	TGTGCCAGCAGTCTAACAAGGACAGGGGGTTCGGGGGAGACCCAGTACTTC	CASSLTRTGGSGETQYF
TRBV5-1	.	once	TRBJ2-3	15	TGCGCCAGCAGCCTTAGGGGGAGGACCACAGATACGCAGTATTTT	CASSLRGRTTDTQYF
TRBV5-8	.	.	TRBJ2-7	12	TGTGCCAGCAGGCGGGGTTCCTACGAGCAGTACTTC	CASRRGSYEQYF
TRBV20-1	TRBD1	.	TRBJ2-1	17	TGCAGTGCTAGGGGCTGGGTGGGACAGGGAGGCTACAATGAGCAGTTCTTC	CSARGWVGQGGYNEQFF
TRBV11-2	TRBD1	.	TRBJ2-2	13	TGTGCCAGCAGCCGGACAGGTGCCGGGGAGCTGTTTTTT	CASSRTGAGELFF
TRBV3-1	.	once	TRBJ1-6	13	TGTGCCAGCAGCACTCGAGGAGATTCACCCCTCCACTTT	CASSTRGDSPLHF
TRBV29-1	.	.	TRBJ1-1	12	TGCAGCGTTCAGGGTCCTAACACTGAAGCTTTCTTT	CSVQGPNTEAFF
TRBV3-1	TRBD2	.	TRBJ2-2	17	TGTGCCAGCACCCACGGTAGCGGGGGGGCAGAGACCGGGGAGCTGTTTTTT	CASTHGSGGAETGELFF
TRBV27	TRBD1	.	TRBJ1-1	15	TGTGCCAGCAGCAATGACCCTCAGGGGGACACTGAAGCTTTCTTT	CASSNDPQGDTEAFF
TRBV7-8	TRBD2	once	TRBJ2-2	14	TGTGCCAGCTTCGGGGGGGCTGGGGCCGGGGAGCTGTTTTTT	CASFGGAGAGELFF
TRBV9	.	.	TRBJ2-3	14	TGTGCCAGCAGCGAGGGAGTGCAAGGGGATACGCAGTATTTT	CASSEGVQGDTQYF
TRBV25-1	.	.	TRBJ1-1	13	TGTGCCAGCACCTCTATGGAGAACACTGAAGCTTTCTTT	CASTSMENTEAFF
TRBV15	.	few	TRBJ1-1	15	TGTGCCACCAGCAGAGCTCTACCCGGGACGGTAGGAGCTTTCTTT	CATSRALPGTVGAFF
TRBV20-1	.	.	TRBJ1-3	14	TGCAGTGCTAGTAAGGGGGGGCTAGGAAACACCATATATTTT	CSASKGGLGNTIYF
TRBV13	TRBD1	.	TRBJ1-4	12	TGTGCCAGCAGCGGGGACAGGGAAAAACTGTTTTTT	CASSGDREKLFF
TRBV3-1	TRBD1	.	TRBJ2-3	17	TGTGCCAGCAGCCAACAGGACAGGAGTACTTTCACAGATACGCAGTATTTT	CASSQQDRSTFTDTQYF